Following are 24 T cell receptor beta chains from one sample sequenced in a study of regulatory T cells. Primers: 52 TRBV forward and 13 TRBJ reverse. The method was immunoSEQ multiplex PCR; TCRdb's version includes in-frame clones alone and lacks a portion of them. The sample yields tens of thousands of clones, roughly 93% seen once. Study-wide results and caveats: Hydrophobic residues at CDR3 positions 6 and 7 were enriched in conventional CD4+ T cells of CD3G-deficient patients.

Antigens of these TCRs are unknown. The specimen sequenced was conventional CD4+ T cells sorted from blood. Receptors were obtained from a child aged 2 to 10 with CD3G deficiency.

The J gene is TRBJ2-7, the V gene TRBV28; D might be TRBD1 (5 bases). This CDR3 has 15 amino acids. Germline V gene data show CDR1 as MDHEN and CDR2 as SYDVKM. V lost 3 bases, J lost 1 base, and 13 bases lay in between. CDR3 protein: CASSFFPGLSYEQYF. The CDR3 coding sequence is TGTGCCAGCAGTTTTTTCCCAGGGTTATCCTACGAGCAGTACTTC.

This chain joins TRBV18 and TRBJ2-1; TRBD1 is a possible D gene (6 bases). The germline V gene encodes CDR1 KGHSH and CDR2 LQKENI. Trimming removed 2 bases from V and 4 bases from J, with 12 bases in between. The CDR3 extends over 15 amino acids. Here the CDR3 reads CASSPSETGYNEQFF. The CDR3, as DNA: TGTGCCAGCTCACCATCTGAGACAGGTTACAATGAGCAGTTCTTC. The full variable domain, with the rest looked up from reference TRBV18 and TRBJ2-1, is NAGVMQNPRHLVRRRGQEARLRCSPMKGHSHVYWYRQLPEEGLKFMVYLQKENIIDESGMPKERFSAEFPKEGPSILRIQQVVRGDSAAYFCASSPSETGYNEQFFGPGTRLTVL.

The chain employs TRBV6-1 and TRBJ2-1; TRBD1 aligns across 10 bases. Germline lookup yields CDR1 MNHNS and CDR2 SASEGT. J was trimmed by 4 bases and V by 6 bases; bases with no gene match: 6. CDR3 length: 15 residues. CDR3 DNA: TGTGCCAGCAGCGCCGACAGGGGGCATTACAATGAGCAGTTCTTC. Amino acids: CASSADRGHYNEQFF.

This sequence joins TRBV28 and TRBJ1-5; D remains unclear. The CDR3 has 17 amino acids. Trimming took 5 bases from V and 0 from J, leaving 17 bases between them. CDR1 and CDR2 from the germline V gene are MDHEN and SYDVKM. DNA for the CDR3: TGTGCCAGCAGTCCCCGAGGGAGGACCTATAGCAATCAGCCCCAGCATTTT. This sequence encodes CASSPRGRTYSNQPQHF.

The rearrangement links TRBV6-1 to TRBJ2-6; no reliable D call. Germline CDR1 reads MNHNS; CDR2 reads SASEGT. This CDR3 region has 13 residues. V was trimmed by 2 bases and J by 11 bases, leaving 10 bases between them. The CDR3 DNA reads TGTGCCAGCAGTGAATTAGCTAAACACGTCCTGACTTTC. It yields the protein CASSELAKHVLTF.

V usage is TRBV19 and J usage is TRBJ2-3; D is uncertain. CDR1 and CDR2 from the germline V gene are LNHDA and SQIVND (reference sequence). The CDR3 spans 15 residues. Trimming left V 0 bases short and J 2 bases short, with 9 bases between. The CDR3 nucleotides are TGTGCCAGTAGTATAGAAGGCAGGACCACAGATACGCAGTATTTT. This sequence encodes CASSIEGRTTDTQYF. The full variable domain, in which reference TRBV19 and TRBJ2-3 provide the parts outside the CDR3, is DGGITQSPKYLFRKEGQNVTLSCEQNLNHDAMYWYRQDPGQGLRLIYYSQIVNDFQKGDIAEGYSVSREKKESFPLTVTSAQKNPTAFYLCASSIEGRTTDTQYFGPGTRLTVL.

The rearrangement links TRBV19 to TRBJ1-2, with D maybe TRBD1 (6 bases). The CDR3 has 16 residues. The germline CDR1 and CDR2 sequences are LNHDA and SQIVND (reference sequence). Between the trimmed V and J ends, which lost 4 bases and 1 base, there was a span of 16 bases. The CDR3 region has the DNA TGTGCCAGTAGTAGGGGGGGCAGGACCTATAACTATGGCTACACCTTC. Its translation: CASSRGGRTYNYGYTF.

The V gene is TRBV7-9, the J gene TRBJ2-5, with no clear D. The V end lost 5 bases, the J end lost 5 bases, and 12 bases lay between the germline ends. The CDR3 has 13 residues. Germline values: CDR1 SEHNR, CDR2 FQNEAQ (reference sequence). As DNA, the CDR3 is TGTGCCAGCAGCCGGACGGACGCGGAGACCCAGTACTTC. Translation: CASSRTDAETQYF.

The chain carries TRBV20-1 and TRBJ1-2; D unresolved. The V end lost 4 bases, the J end lost 4 bases, and 7 bases lay between the germline ends. The CDR3 has 11 amino acids. Germline values: CDR1 DFQATT, CDR2 SNEGSKA (reference sequence). The DNA of the CDR3 is TGCAGTGCTATACGGCCCTATGGCTACACCTTC. This encodes CSAIRPYGYTF.

This sequence joins TRBV28 and TRBJ2-7; 9 positions match TRBD1. Germline CDR1 is MDHEN and CDR2 is SYDVKM. CDR3 length: 14 amino acids. The V gene end was trimmed by 5 bases and the J gene end by 2 bases; junction bases not matched to a gene: 4. The CDR3 region has the DNA TGTGCCAGCAGTGTCAGGACAGGGGCCTACGAGCAGTACTTC. Translation: CASSVRTGAYEQYF.

A single count supports this clone. The V gene is TRBV28, the J gene TRBJ2-3; perhaps TRBD2 as D (6 bases). Germline lookup yields CDR1 MDHEN and CDR2 SYDVKM. This CDR3 is 13 amino acids long. Deletions cut 3 bases from V and 4 bases from J, with 8 bases between. CDR3 bases: TGTGCCAGCAGTTTGGGGGACTCAGATACGCAGTATTTT. Translation: CASSLGDSDTQYF.

The rearrangement uses TRBV7-9 and TRBJ2-1; the match to TRBD2 covers 10 bases. The CDR3 runs 13 residues. With 5 bases clipped from V and 9 bases from J, the junction kept 4 bases outside the gene matches. Looked up from germline, CDR1 is SEHNR and CDR2 is FQNEAQ (reference sequence). The CDR3 loop is CASSQAGGVEQFF. CDR3 in DNA: TGTGCCAGCAGCCAAGCGGGAGGGGTTGAGCAGTTCTTC.

This rearrangement joins TRBV28 to TRBJ2-1; perhaps TRBD2 as D (6 bases). Per germline, CDR1 MDHEN and CDR2 SYDVKM. CDR3 length equals 15 residues. Trimming stripped 2 bases from V and 5 bases from J, with 13 bases between. CDR3 sequence reads: CASSLRASVNNEQFF. DNA of the CDR3: TGTGCCAGCAGTTTAAGGGCTAGCGTAAACAATGAGCAGTTCTTC.

V gene TRBV6-1 combines with J gene TRBJ2-7; maybe TRBD2 (5 bases). CDR1 MNHNS and CDR2 SASEGT come from the germline V gene. With 5 bases removed from V and 5 bases from J, the gap between germline ends came to 16 bases. This CDR3 spans 14 amino acids. Here the CDR3 DNA reads TGTGCCAGCAGTCGGGGATTCCCCCCTCACGAGCAGTACTTC. Its translation is CASSRGFPPHEQYF.

The chain carries TRBV5-1 and TRBJ2-3; D unresolved. This CDR3 is 14 amino acids long. Germline values: CDR1 SGHRS, CDR2 YFSETQ. The germline V and J ends were trimmed by 3 bases and 2 bases, with 10 bases remaining between them. DNA for the CDR3: TGCGCCAGCAGCTCGGAAGACCCCACAGATACGCAGTATTTT. Its protein is CASSSEDPTDTQYF.

This chain connects TRBV28 to TRBJ2-1; D not resolved. The CDR3 is 13 residues long. V was trimmed by 4 bases and J by 10 bases, leaving 14 bases between them. CDR1 is MDHEN, CDR2 SYDVKM, per germline. The CDR3, as DNA: TGTGCCAGCAGTTCCCCGCTGACTCGGGAGCAGTTCTTC. The encoded protein is CASSSPLTREQFF.

The CDR3 reads CASSIVGIKVQPQHF. CDR3 nucleotide sequence: TGTGCCAGTAGTATAGTGGGGATTAAGGTCCAGCCCCAGCATTTT. The chain recombines TRBV19 with TRBJ1-5; D is undetermined. The CDR3 is 15 amino acids. Germline V CDR1 and CDR2: LNHDA, SQIVND (reference sequence). The V end lost 1 base, the J end lost 7 bases, and 14 bases lay between the germline ends.

The V and J genes are TRBV28 and TRBJ2-7; 7 positions agree with TRBD2. CDR3 length equals 14 residues. The J segment lost 6 bases and the V segment lost 4 bases, leaving 9 bases of the junction unmatched. From germline, CDR1 is MDHEN and CDR2 SYDVKM. The CDR3: CASSSWGGPGEQYF. CDR3 bases: TGTGCCAGCAGTTCCTGGGGGGGTCCGGGCGAGCAGTACTTC.

This chain connects TRBV18 to TRBJ2-5, with a possible D match to TRBD2 (5 bases). This CDR3 has 13 amino acids. Germline V CDR1 and CDR2: KGHSH, LQKENI. V was trimmed by 2 bases and J by 5 bases, leaving 9 bases between them. CDR3 DNA: TGTGCCAGCTCACCAGGGAGATGGGAGACCCAGTACTTC. The encoded protein is CASSPGRWETQYF.

The chain uses TRBV18 and TRBJ2-2, with 11 bases matching TRBD2. Trimming cost V 6 bases and J 4 bases; bases outside gene matches: 28. The CDR3 extends over 23 amino acids. The germline gives CDR1 KGHSH, CDR2 LQKENI. Here the CDR3 reads CASSHRGTYNTLAGGRVTGELFF. The CDR3 region has the DNA TGTGCCAGCTCCCACCGGGGGACCTATAATACCCTAGCGGGAGGCCGGGTCACCGGGGAGCTGTTTTTT.

The genes are TRBV28 and TRBJ2-7, with a weak D call TRBD1 (6 bases). The V end was cut by 6 bases, the J end by 0 bases, with 12 bases between. The CDR3 consists of 14 residues. The germline V gene encodes CDR1 MDHEN and CDR2 SYDVKM. CDR3 protein: CASRALGASYEQYF. CDR3 in DNA: TGTGCCAGCAGGGCCTTGGGGGCCTCCTACGAGCAGTACTTC.

The V gene is TRBV7-9, the J gene TRBJ2-2; the D gene is possibly TRBD2 (5 bases). CDR1 and CDR2 (germline): SEHNR, FQNEAQ (reference sequence). V lost 1 base to trimming and J lost 4 bases, with 10 bases between them. The CDR3 is made up of 15 amino acids. The CDR3 bases are TGTGCCAGCAGCTTAGGTCGGGGAACCACCGGGGAGCTGTTTTTT. It encodes CASSLGRGTTGELFF.

The chain is built from TRBV28 and TRBJ1-5; 8 nucleotides match TRBD1. Trimming took 5 bases from V and 6 from J; bases not matched to a gene: 15. The V gene's germline CDR1 is MDHEN and CDR2 SYDVKM. The CDR3 contains 17 residues. In DNA form, the CDR3 reads TGTGCCAGCAGTGATGTGGGACAGGCCGGCATAAGTCAGCCCCAGCATTTT. It is translated as CASSDVGQAGISQPQHF.

The chain has TRBV21-1 and TRBJ2-7. TRBV21-1 is an annotated pseudogene. The CDR3 sequence is 20 residues long. The CDR3, as DNA: TGTGCCAGCAGCAAAGCGCTTTTTGTAAAGGACGTTGGGAAAAAGTACGAGCAGTACTTC. Encoded protein: CASSKALFVKDVGKKYEQYF.